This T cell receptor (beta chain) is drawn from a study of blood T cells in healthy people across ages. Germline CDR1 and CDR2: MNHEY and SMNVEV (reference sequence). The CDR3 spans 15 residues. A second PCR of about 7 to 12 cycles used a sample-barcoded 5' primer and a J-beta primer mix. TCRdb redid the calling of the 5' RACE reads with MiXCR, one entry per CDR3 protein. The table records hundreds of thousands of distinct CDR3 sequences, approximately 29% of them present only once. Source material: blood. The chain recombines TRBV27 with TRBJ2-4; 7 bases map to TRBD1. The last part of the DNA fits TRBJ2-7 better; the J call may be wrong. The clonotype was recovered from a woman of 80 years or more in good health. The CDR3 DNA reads TGTGCCAGCAGCTCTCCCGGACAGGTGGGGAACGAGCAGTACTTC. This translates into CASSSPGQVGNEQYF.